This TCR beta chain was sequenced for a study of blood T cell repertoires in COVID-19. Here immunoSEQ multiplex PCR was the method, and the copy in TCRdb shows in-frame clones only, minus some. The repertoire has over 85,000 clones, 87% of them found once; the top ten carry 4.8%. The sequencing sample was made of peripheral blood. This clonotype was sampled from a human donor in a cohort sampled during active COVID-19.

CDR3 amino acids: CASPSQDRHYTQYF. The CDR3 DNA is TGTGCCAGTCCTTCTCAGGACAGACATTATACGCAGTATTTT. The chain combines TRBV19 with TRBJ2-3, with a weak D call TRBD1 (6 bases). The CDR3 runs to 14 residues. Per germline, CDR1 LNHDA and CDR2 SQIVND (reference sequence). V shed 8 bases and J shed 7 bases, with 19 bases lying between them.